The present entry profiles one T cell receptor (beta chain) with its context. The antigen is undetermined. Unique molecular identifiers were present in the TCR beta cDNA libraries. From the PCR reads, TCRdb called clonotypes with MiXCR, one entry per CDR3 protein. Here the sample spans about 160,000 distinct CDR3 sequences, 30% to 45% being singletons. The CDR3 is 14 amino acids. The trim removed 2 bases at V and 3 bases at J, leaving 3 bases unmatched. Germline CDR1 MNHEY, CDR2 SVGAGI. These data come from a study of post-analysis software for immune sequencing data. Turning to the study itself: Several disease courses (relapsing-remitting, secondary progressive and progressive-relapsing) of multiple sclerosis were included.

Points from the study as a whole: Samples from a shared batch, those prepared together, strongly co-clustered by F measure. Normalized Chao1 diversity in multiple sclerosis patients fell significantly below that of controls. TRBV segments more frequent in patients than in controls numbered roughly five and included TRBV5-6, TRBV5-1 and TRBV20-1.

The source is a girl between 10 and 17 years old with multiple sclerosis. This chain joins TRBV6-5 and TRBJ2-7; 8 nucleotides line up with TRBD2. The specimen was blood, collected after autologous hematopoietic stem cell transplantation. This chain's CDR3 is CASSYGAGGYEQYF. CDR3 nucleotides: TGTGCCAGCAGTTACGGGGCGGGAGGCTACGAGCAGTACTTC.